Below are 3 T cell receptor beta chains sequenced from a single sample in a study of T cells in Graves' hyperthyroidism and ophthalmopathy (dated by TCRdb to about 2019). The library was obtained by multiplex PCR. Sequencing relied on an Illumina HiSeq 2000. The TCR beta CDR3 regions were amplified from RNA transcripts. For the first round of RT-PCR on the TCR CDR3, the HTBI primer set was used together with the Qiagen OneStep RT-PCR kit. TCRdb reprocessed the public reads (quality trimming at Q25 with fastp, clone calling with MiXCR) and kept in-frame beta chains. One record per CDR3 amino acid sequence lists the most common genes and DNA. The sample table contains fewer than 550,000 distinct CDR3 sequences; only one count was recorded for 15% to 18% of them. Jointly, the top ten make up roughly an eighth of the sample. The sequenced material came from blood. The source is a woman between 18 and 30 years old with Graves' hyperthyroidism.

This clonotype appeared many times. The V and J genes are TRBV28 and TRBJ2-7, with TRBD2 identical over 7 bases. The V gene end was trimmed by 3 bases and the J gene end by 0 bases; junction bases not matched to a gene: 5. The CDR3 is made up of 15 amino acids. Germline assignment: CDR1 MDHEN and CDR2 SYDVKM. CDR3 sequence (DNA): TGTGCCAGCAGTTTTAGAGCGGGGTACTCCTACGAGCAGTACTTC. This sequence encodes CASSFRAGYSYEQYF.

This clonotype came up many times. This chain connects TRBV20-1 to TRBJ2-3; TRBD2 agrees at 9 bases. CDR1 DFQATT and CDR2 SNEGSKA come from the germline V gene (reference sequence). Trimming cost V 6 bases and J 5 bases; bases outside gene matches: 6. This CDR3 region has 13 residues. The CDR3 protein is CSAVRGGGDTQYF. As DNA, the CDR3 is TGCAGTGCCGTGCGGGGGGGAGGAGATACGCAGTATTTT.

This clonotype showed up many times. The chain employs TRBV6-2 or TRBV6-3 and TRBJ1-1, with D possibly matching TRBD1 (6 bases). V was clipped by 2 bases and J by 5 bases, with 9 bases between them. CDR1 and CDR2 (germline): MNHEY, SVGEGT. The CDR3 is 13 amino acids. Written as DNA, the CDR3 is TGTGCCAGCAGTTACAAGGGGGGGACTGAAGCTTTCTTT. Amino acids: CASSYKGGTEAFF.